Shown below are 24 T cell receptor beta chains from a single sample sequenced in a study of memory B cells and T cells in multiple sclerosis. Using immunoSEQ multiplex PCR, the repertoire was profiled, and TCRdb retains in-frame clones only, with some absent. The table shows 13,000 to 15,000 clones, with about 70% occurring only once. The sequenced sample consisted of memory (CD45RO+) CD4+ T cells from blood. The receptors here all came from a human donor with multiple sclerosis.

This chain links TRBV5-6 with TRBJ1-2; 11 bases match TRBD1. The CDR3 runs 15 residues. The V gene's germline CDR1 is SGHDT and CDR2 YYEEEE. Trimming removed 4 bases from V and 6 bases from J; junction bases left unmatched: 8. This CDR3 is CASSSGQGAMHGYTF. As DNA, the CDR3 is TGTGCCAGCAGCAGTGGACAGGGGGCGATGCATGGCTACACCTTC. The full variable domain, rest sourced from reference TRBV5-6 and TRBJ1-2, is DAGVTQSPTHLIKTRGQQVTLRCSPKSGHDTVSWYQQALGQGPQFIFQYYEEEERQRGNFPDRFSGHQFPNYSSELNVNALLLGDSALYLCASSSGQGAMHGYTFGSGTRLTVV.

CDR3 DNA: TGTGCCAGCAGCGCCTCCTCAGCGGACCCCGCCTACAATGAGCAGTTCTTC. Translating it yields CASSASSADPAYNEQFF. The V call is TRBV9, the J call TRBJ2-1, with D perhaps matching TRBD2 (5 bases). The CDR3 is made up of 17 amino acids. Germline V gene sequence: CDR1 SGDLS, CDR2 YYNGEE. The ends were cut back, 3 bases at V and 2 bases at J, with 18 bases in the middle. Based on the CDR3 plus reference TRBV9 and TRBJ2-1, the full variable domain is DSGVTQTPKHLITATGQRVTLRCSPRSGDLSVYWYQQSLDQGLQFLIQYYNGEERAKGNILERFSAQQFPDLHSELNLSSLELGDSALYFCASSASSADPAYNEQFFGPGTRLTVL.

This clone was observed a handful of times. The J gene is TRBJ2-1, the V gene TRBV4-1; 11 bases match TRBD2. Germline lookup yields CDR1 MGHRA and CDR2 YSYEKL. V was clipped by 2 bases and J by 6 bases; unmatched bases: 15. This CDR3 is 19 amino acids long. This chain's CDR3 is CASSQTLPGLAVSLNEQFF. CDR3 sequence (DNA): TGCGCCAGCAGCCAAACGCTCCCGGGACTAGCGGTCTCTCTCAATGAGCAGTTCTTC.

To note about this clone: Germline is not matched at one junction end, which may reflect a read error. The sample carries other DNA sequences with the same CDR3. The chain recombines TRBV7-8 with TRBJ1-6; D gene uncertain. The CDR3 loop spans 17 amino acids. Germline CDR1 and CDR2: SGHVS and FQNEAQ. The CDR3 nucleotides are TGTGCCAGCAGCTTAGGGTCGAAGAGCTCCTATAATTCGCCCCTCCACTTT. Translating gives CASSLGSKSSYNSPLHF.

This clone was counted between two and nine times. The chain is built from TRBV4-1 and TRBJ1-6; a weak D match, TRBD1 (5 bases). Trimming took off 3 bases at V and 8 bases at J, with 8 bases between the two ends. The CDR3 length is 13 residues. Germline lookup yields CDR1 MGHRA and CDR2 YSYEKL. CDR3 loop: CASSHLTDSPLHF. The DNA of the CDR3 is TGCGCCAGCAGCCATTTGACAGATTCACCCCTCCACTTT.

As DNA, the CDR3 is TGTGCCAGCAGTTTCCTAGCGGGGGCCTACGAGCAGTACTTC. Encoded protein: CASSFLAGAYEQYF. This sequence joins TRBV6-1 and TRBJ2-7; 10 bases are shared with TRBD2. The germline V gene has CDR1 MNHNS and CDR2 SASEGT. The CDR3 loop spans 14 amino acids. J gave up 2 bases and V 5 bases, and 3 bases lay outside the gene matches.

The sample holds a few counts of this clone. This rearrangement joins TRBV7-2 to TRBJ2-3, with 9 bases identical to TRBD2. CDR3 size: 16 residues. From germline, CDR1 is SGHTA and CDR2 FQGNSA. The V gene end was trimmed by 1 base and the J gene end by 2 bases; junction bases not matched to a gene: 4. The CDR3 DNA reads TGTGCCAGCAGCTTAGGGGGACTAGCCCTCACAGATACGCAGTATTTT. Translation: CASSLGGLALTDTQYF.

In DNA, the CDR3 is TGTGCCAGCACCTCTAGGATCCAGATTCCCAACACCGGGGAGCTGTTTTTT. This gives the protein CASTSRIQIPNTGELFF. The rearrangement links TRBV7-8 to TRBJ2-2; no clear D gene. In germline, CDR1 is SGHVS, CDR2 FQNEAQ. CDR3 length: 17 residues. The ends were cut back, 7 bases at V and 2 bases at J, with 20 bases in the middle.

The V gene is TRBV14, the J gene TRBJ1-6; tentatively, D is TRBD1 (6 bases). The germline V gene has CDR1 SGHDN and CDR2 FVKESK. This CDR3 is 15 amino acids long. Trimming stripped 2 bases from V and 9 bases from J, with 14 bases between. The DNA for the CDR3 is TGTGCCAGCAGCCAAATGGGCATGGGGGCTTCACCCCTCCACTTT. This codes for CASSQMGMGASPLHF.

This clone came up once. The chain couples TRBV29-1 to TRBJ1-6; D not resolved. The CDR3 sequence is 14 residues long. Trimming removed 7 bases from V and 0 bases from J, with 10 bases in between. Germline assignment: CDR1 SQVTM and CDR2 ANQGSEA. CDR3 protein: CSAQLGSYNSPLHF. In DNA, the CDR3 is TGCAGCGCCCAACTCGGCTCCTATAATTCACCCCTCCACTTT.

This chain connects TRBV4-1 to TRBJ2-1; D unclear. Per the germline V gene, CDR1 is MGHRA and CDR2 is YSYEKL. The V gene lost 0 bases and the J gene lost 10 bases, with 13 bases spanning the gap. CDR3 length equals 14 residues. CDR3 amino acids: CASSQDSTPREQFF. CDR3 sequence (DNA): TGCGCCAGCAGCCAAGATTCAACTCCTAGGGAGCAGTTCTTC.

The CDR3 region has the DNA TGTGCCAGCAGCGTCTCCGGGACAGGATACGAGCAGTACTTC. Amino acids: CASSVSGTGYEQYF. This chain joins TRBV27 and TRBJ2-7, with 8 bases aligning to TRBD1. J was trimmed by 4 bases and V by 6 bases; bases with no gene match: 8. Looked up from germline, CDR1 is MNHEY and CDR2 is SMNVEV (reference sequence). The CDR3 length is 14 residues.

The chain carries TRBV28 and TRBJ1-5, with D perhaps TRBD1 (5 bases). The germline V gene encodes CDR1 MDHEN and CDR2 SYDVKM. Trimming left V 5 bases short and J 2 bases short, with 7 bases between. This CDR3 is 13 amino acids long. CDR3 sequence (DNA): TGTGCCAGCAGTGGCAGGGGCAATCAGCCCCAGCATTTT. Encoded protein: CASSGRGNQPQHF.

This chain links TRBV4-2 with TRBJ2-1; TRBD2 agrees at 14 bases. In germline, CDR1 is LGHNA, CDR2 YNFKEQ. Trimming at V came to 4 bases and at J to 8 bases, leaving 7 bases not matched to a gene. This CDR3 has 16 residues. The CDR3 is CASSPSGTSGGHEQFF. In DNA, the CDR3 is TGTGCCAGCAGCCCGTCGGGGACTAGCGGGGGCCATGAGCAGTTCTTC.

The rearrangement joins TRBV9 to TRBJ2-3; D perhaps matches TRBD2 (6 bases). Germline CDR1 is SGDLS and CDR2 is YYNGEE. This CDR3 is 16 amino acids long. Trimming cost V 1 base and J 4 bases, with 16 bases left between them. The CDR3 bases are TGTGCCAGCAGCGTAACTAACGGGAGAGAAGCAGATACGCAGTATTTT. Translation: CASSVTNGREADTQYF.

V and J are TRBV15 and TRBJ2-3; D is ambiguous. CDR3 length: 13 amino acids. CDR1 and CDR2 (germline): LNHNV, YYDKDF (reference sequence). V lost 3 bases, J lost 3 bases, and 7 bases lay in between. The CDR3 reads CATSRLRTDTQYF. The CDR3 coding sequence is TGTGCCACCAGCAGGCTCAGGACAGATACGCAGTATTTT.

This clone occurred a few times. This CDR3 reads CSVSGTGPNSPLHF. CDR3 nucleotide sequence: TGCAGCGTTTCCGGGACAGGGCCTAATTCACCCCTCCACTTT. The J gene is TRBJ1-6, the V gene TRBV29-1; TRBD1 matches at 9 bases. CDR1 and CDR2 from the germline V gene are SQVTM and ANQGSEA. V dropped 5 bases and J dropped 6; count of bases not matched to a gene: 5. The CDR3 has 14 residues.

This clone was detected only a few times. The chain recombines TRBV7-2 with TRBJ2-7; possible D gene TRBD1, 6 bases. V was trimmed by 5 bases and J by 3 bases, leaving 14 bases between them. The CDR3 is made up of 14 amino acids. In germline, CDR1 is SGHTA, CDR2 FQGNSA. CDR3 in amino acids: CASSPDQGRYEQYF. The CDR3 nucleotides are TGTGCCAGCAGCCCGGACCAGGGGCGCTACGAGCAGTACTTC.

The CDR3 protein is CASSLGSAATGNTIYF. CDR3 in DNA: TGCGCCAGCAGCTTGGGTAGCGCGGCGACTGGAAACACCATATATTTT. This chain connects TRBV5-1 to TRBJ1-3; D uncertain. From germline, CDR1 is SGHRS and CDR2 YFSETQ. V was clipped by 0 bases and J by 2 bases, with 12 bases between them. The CDR3 contains 16 residues.

CDR3 nucleotide sequence: TGTGCCAGCAGGCTAACAGGGAACACTGAAGCTTTCTTT. This sequence encodes CASRLTGNTEAFF. This chain uses TRBV6-1 with TRBJ1-1, with D perhaps matching TRBD1 (5 bases). Germline lookup yields CDR1 MNHNS and CDR2 SASEGT. CDR3 size: 13 residues. The V and J ends lost 6 bases and 1 base respectively, with 9 bases between them.

The J gene is TRBJ1-2, the V gene TRBV20-1, with 7 bases lining up with TRBD1. The length of the CDR3 is 11 residues. The trim removed 5 bases at V and 7 bases at J, leaving 4 bases unmatched. Per germline, CDR1 DFQATT and CDR2 SNEGSKA (reference sequence). The CDR3 protein is CSARQGVGYTF. In nucleotides, the CDR3 is TGCAGTGCTCGCCAGGGGGTTGGCTACACCTTC.

The chain has TRBV19 and TRBJ1-5, with D possibly being TRBD1 (5 bases). The CDR3 runs 14 residues. Germline CDR1 and CDR2: LNHDA and SQIVND (reference sequence). V was trimmed by 9 bases and J by 0 bases, leaving 12 bases between them. CDR3 nucleotides: TGTGCCAGCCAAAGCAGGGCTAGCAATCAGCCCCAGCATTTT. It codes for CASQSRASNQPQHF.

J is TRBJ1-2 and V is TRBV27; TRBD1 matches at 9 bases. Per germline, CDR1 MNHEY and CDR2 SMNVEV (reference sequence). J was trimmed by 3 bases and V by 4 bases; bases with no gene match: 6. The CDR3 has 15 residues. The CDR3 protein is CASSSGQGRYYGYTF. The CDR3 DNA follows: TGTGCCAGCAGTTCCGGACAGGGGCGGTACTATGGCTACACCTTC.

The table lists this clone with a few counts. The rearrangement uses TRBV19 and TRBJ1-5, with D perhaps matching TRBD1 (5 bases). Looked up from germline, CDR1 is LNHDA and CDR2 is SQIVND (reference sequence). The CDR3 runs to 16 residues. V was trimmed by 1 base and J by 5 bases, leaving 15 bases between them. The CDR3 here is CASSIVARAGYQPQHF. The CDR3 DNA reads as TGTGCCAGTAGTATAGTCGCCAGGGCCGGATATCAGCCCCAGCATTTT. Based on the CDR3 plus reference TRBV19 and TRBJ1-5, the full variable domain is DGGITQSPKYLFRKEGQNVTLSCEQNLNHDAMYWYRQDPGQGLRLIYYSQIVNDFQKGDIAEGYSVSREKKESFPLTVTSAQKNPTAFYLCASSIVARAGYQPQHFGDGTRLSIL.